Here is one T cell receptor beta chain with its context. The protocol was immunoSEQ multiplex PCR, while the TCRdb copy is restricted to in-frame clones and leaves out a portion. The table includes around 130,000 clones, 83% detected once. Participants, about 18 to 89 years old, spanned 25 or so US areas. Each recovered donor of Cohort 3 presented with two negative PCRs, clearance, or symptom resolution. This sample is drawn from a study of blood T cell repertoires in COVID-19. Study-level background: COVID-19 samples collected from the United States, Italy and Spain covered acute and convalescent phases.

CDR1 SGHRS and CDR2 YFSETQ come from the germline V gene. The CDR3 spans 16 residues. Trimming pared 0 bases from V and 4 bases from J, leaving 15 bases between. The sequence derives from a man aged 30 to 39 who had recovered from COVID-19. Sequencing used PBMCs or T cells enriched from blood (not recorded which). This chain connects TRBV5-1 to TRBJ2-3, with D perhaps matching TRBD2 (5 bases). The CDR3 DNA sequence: TGCGCCAGCAGCTTGGTTCCTAGCATGGGGTCAGATACGCAGTATTTT. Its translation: CASSLVPSMGSDTQYF.